The present entry profiles one TCR beta chain with its context. This CDR3 region has 16 residues. Trimming left V 1 base short and J 0 bases short, with 15 bases between. Per the germline V gene, CDR1 is DFQATT and CDR2 is SNEGSKA (reference sequence). As TCR cDNA was made by 5'RACE template switching, a universal primer site and UMIs were added. TCRdb redid the calling of the 5' RACE reads with MiXCR, one entry per CDR3 protein. The data contain about 320,000 distinct CDR3 sequences, around 7.3% of them singletons. The data belong to a study of T cells after yellow fever vaccination. The receptor comes from a man younger than 35 who received the YFV17D yellow fever vaccine. V gene TRBV20-1 combines with J gene TRBJ2-5; perhaps TRBD1 as D (5 bases). The sample in question was PBMCs, obtained 35 to 50 days after the first yellow fever vaccination. This CDR3 reads CSARGIRGVDQETQYF. For the CDR3, the DNA is TGCAGTGCTAGAGGGATAAGGGGCGTAGACCAAGAGACCCAGTACTTC.